Listed here are 4 T cell receptor beta chains from one sample, sequenced in a study of blood T cell repertoires in COVID-19. Generated by immunoSEQ multiplex PCR, the TCRdb table keeps only in-frame clones and is missing some. The data contain around 70,000 clones, 78% of them singletons. The sequencing sample was made of peripheral blood. The receptors were sampled from a human donor in a cohort sampled during active COVID-19.

The rearrangement uses TRBV14 and TRBJ2-6; D gene ambiguous. V lost 4 bases and J 2 bases, leaving 3 bases between the germline ends. Germline V gene data show CDR1 as SGHDN and CDR2 as FVKESK. The CDR3 runs 13 residues. For the CDR3, the DNA is TGTGCCAGCAGCCCTACTGGGGCCAACGTCCTGACTTTC. Its protein product is CASSPTGANVLTF.

This chain joins TRBV5-1 and TRBJ2-1; the match to TRBD2 covers 8 bases. The trim removed 4 bases at V and 5 bases at J, leaving 8 bases unmatched. This CDR3 is 15 amino acids long. CDR1 and CDR2 (germline): SGHRS, YFSETQ. The CDR3 region is CASSTGLGRNNEQFF. DNA of the CDR3: TGCGCCAGCAGCACGGGACTAGGACGGAACAATGAGCAGTTCTTC.

V usage is TRBV6-4 and J usage is TRBJ1-5; D is uncertain. This CDR3 spans 13 amino acids. Germline assignment: CDR1 MRHNA and CDR2 SNTAGT. The V gene lost 2 bases and the J gene lost 5 bases, with 7 bases spanning the gap. Here the CDR3 DNA reads TGTGCCAGCAGTGACAGGGAGGATCAGCCCCAGCATTTT. This gives the protein CASSDREDQPQHF.

The chain couples TRBV5-4 to TRBJ2-7; 10 bases are shared with TRBD2. This CDR3 contains 15 residues. With V trimmed by 4 bases and J by 5 bases, 9 bases remained unmatched. Germline V gene data show CDR1 as SGHNT and CDR2 as YYREEE (reference sequence). CDR3 region: CASSPPGTSVHEQYF. The CDR3 coding sequence is TGTGCCAGCAGCCCGCCCGGGACTAGCGTCCACGAGCAGTACTTC.